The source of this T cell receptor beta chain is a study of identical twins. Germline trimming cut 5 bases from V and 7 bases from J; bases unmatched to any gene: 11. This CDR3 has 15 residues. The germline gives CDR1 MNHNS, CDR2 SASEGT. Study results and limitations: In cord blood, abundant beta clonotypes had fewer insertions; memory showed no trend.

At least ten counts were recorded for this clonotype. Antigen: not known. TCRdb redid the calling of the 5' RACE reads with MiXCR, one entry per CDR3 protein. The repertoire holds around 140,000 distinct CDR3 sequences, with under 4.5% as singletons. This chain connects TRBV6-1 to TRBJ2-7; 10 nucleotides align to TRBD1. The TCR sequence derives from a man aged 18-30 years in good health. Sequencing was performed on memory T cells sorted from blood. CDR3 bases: TGTGCCAGCAGTAAACCGGGACAGGGGTCGTGGGAGCAGTACTTC. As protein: CASSKPGQGSWEQYF.